The 27 T cell receptor beta chains presented below share a single source sample, sequenced in a study of T cell responses to AZD1222 COVID-19 vaccine. Only in-frame clones appear in the TCRdb table, and some are missing; sequencing was by immunoSEQ multiplex PCR. The sample lists about 100,000 clones; roughly 91% were seen once. The sequences come from peripheral blood, collected on day 0 of AZD1222 vaccination. These receptors were obtained from an adult in good health.

V is TRBV19 and J is TRBJ2-1; TRBD2 matches at 11 bases. The CDR3 loop spans 14 amino acids. The J segment lost 6 bases and the V segment lost 6 bases, leaving 4 bases of the junction unmatched. Germline lookup yields CDR1 LNHDA and CDR2 SQIVND (reference sequence). CDR3 loop: CASSLLAGANEQFF. The CDR3 DNA reads TGTGCCAGTAGCCTACTAGCGGGAGCCAATGAGCAGTTCTTC.

As to this clone: A read error may produce the germline difference seen at one junction end. The rearrangement links TRBV30 to TRBJ1-4; D is unresolved. This CDR3 is built from 11 residues. Germline lookup yields CDR1 GTSNPN and CDR2 SVGIG (reference sequence). The CDR3 spells CAWSVRDTVLF. The CDR3 DNA is TGTGCCTGGAGTGTACGAGATACTGTACTTTTT.

This clone was seen a single time. The chain links TRBV28 to TRBJ1-1, with TRBD1 as a possible D gene (6 bases). Per the germline V gene, CDR1 is MDHEN and CDR2 is SYDVKM. The CDR3 is made up of 15 amino acids. Trimming shortened V by 6 bases and J by 2 bases, and 16 bases separated the two germline ends. CDR3 sequence (DNA): TGTGCCAGCAGCCTCGCGGGGGGCATAAACACTGAAGCTTTCTTT. This gives the protein CASSLAGGINTEAFF.

A remark on this clone: The DNA is left out, because the CDR3 cannot be placed on it with certainty; the CDR3 is given as TCRdb lists it. This sequence joins TRBV19 and TRBJ2-7; TRBD2, the table's D call, lacks a check against the DNA. In germline, CDR1 is LNHDA, CDR2 SQIVND (reference sequence). With termini counted, the CDR3 has 11 amino acids. CDR3 sequence reads: CASTSAGEQYF.

The chain carries TRBV13 and TRBJ2-2; TRBD2 matches at 9 bases. This CDR3 has 17 residues. V was pared by 5 bases and J by 6 bases, with 13 bases of the junction left unmatched. Germline V gives CDR1 PRHDT, CDR2 FYEKMQ (reference sequence). The CDR3 DNA sequence: TGTGCCAGCAGCGCCACTCCGGGACTAGCTCTTTCCGGGGAGCTGTTTTTT. Amino acid sequence: CASSATPGLALSGELFF.

The CDR3 loop is CASSEKVVRGYTF. The CDR3 nucleotides read TGTGCCAGCAGCGAAAAGGTGGTTCGTGGCTACACCTTC. The J gene is TRBJ1-2, the V gene TRBV7-2; D is unresolved. The V and J ends lost 5 bases and 7 bases respectively, with 14 bases between them. The CDR3 covers 13 residues. The germline V gene encodes CDR1 SGHTA and CDR2 FQGNSA.

This sequence joins TRBV15 and TRBJ1-5; D gene uncertain. V shed 3 bases and J shed 3 bases, with 15 bases lying between them. Germline-derived CDR1 and CDR2 are LNHNV and YYDKDF (reference sequence). This CDR3 comprises 16 residues. The CDR3 bases are TGTGCCACCAGCAGGGCCGGGTATGGGCCCAATCAGCCCCAGCATTTT. It codes for CATSRAGYGPNQPQHF.

This chain connects TRBV11-2 to TRBJ1-1; 7 bases match TRBD1. V lost 5 bases, J lost 5 bases, and 11 bases stayed unmatched. Germline CDR1 reads SGHAT; CDR2 reads FQNNGV. The CDR3 covers 15 residues. The DNA for the CDR3 is TGTGCCAGCAGCCCCGTGAGGGGGCAGAATACTGAAGCTTTCTTT. This sequence encodes CASSPVRGQNTEAFF.

V gene TRBV14 combines with J gene TRBJ1-1, with 11 bases lining up with TRBD1. Trimming removed 3 bases from V and 4 bases from J; junction bases left unmatched: 7. From germline, CDR1 is SGHDN and CDR2 FVKESK. The CDR3 contains 16 residues. CDR3 coding DNA: TGTGCCAGCAGCCATCAGGGACAGGGGGAGGTCACTGAAGCTTTCTTT. Translation: CASSHQGQGEVTEAFF.

CDR3 coding DNA: TGTGCCACCAGTGATTCCTTTAGTAAGGCCGGGGAGCTGTTTTTT. Encoded protein: CATSDSFSKAGELFF. This rearrangement joins TRBV24-1 to TRBJ2-2; unclear D gene. This CDR3 comprises 15 residues. CDR1 is KGHDR and CDR2 is SFDVKD in the germline V gene. The V end lost 2 bases, the J end lost 6 bases, and 12 bases lay between the germline ends.

This clone is a singleton in its sample. The gene calls are TRBV18 and TRBJ1-2, with D maybe TRBD1 (6 bases). Per germline, CDR1 KGHSH and CDR2 LQKENI. Trimming pared 4 bases from V and 6 bases from J, leaving 12 bases between. This CDR3 spans 13 amino acids. CDR3 coding DNA: TGTGCCAGCTCACAACAAAACAGGGATGGCTACACCTTC. Translated: CASSQQNRDGYTF.

This chain connects TRBV5-6 to TRBJ1-3; no reliable D call. Germline V lookup: CDR1 SGHDT, CDR2 YYEEEE. The CDR3 is 13 residues long. The V end was cut by 4 bases, the J end by 2 bases, with 7 bases between. CDR3 sequence (DNA): TGTGCCAGCAGCAAAAATACTGGAAACACCATATATTTT. As protein: CASSKNTGNTIYF.

The chain combines TRBV5-6 with TRBJ2-1; 16 nucleotides match TRBD2. CDR3 length equals 15 residues. Germline CDR1 SGHDT, CDR2 YYEEEE. V lost 3 bases and J lost 8; bases outside the gene matches: 2. The CDR3, as DNA: TGTGCCAGCAGCTCGGGACTAGCGGGAGGGGATGAGCAGTTCTTC. This codes for CASSSGLAGGDEQFF.

The V call is TRBV18, the J call TRBJ2-2; 8 bases match TRBD2. Germline V gene data show CDR1 as KGHSH and CDR2 as LQKENI. V lost 6 bases, J lost 4 bases, and 7 bases stayed unmatched. The CDR3 length is 15 residues. The CDR3 nucleotides are TGTGCCAGCTCCAGAGCGGGGGCACCCACCGGGGAGCTGTTTTTT. Protein: CASSRAGAPTGELFF. Using reference TRBV18 and TRBJ2-2 for the parts outside the CDR3, the full variable domain is NAGVMQNPRHLVRRRGQEARLRCSPMKGHSHVYWYRQLPEEGLKFMVYLQKENIIDESGMPKERFSAEFPKEGPSILRIQQVVRGDSAAYFCASSRAGAPTGELFFGEGSRLTVL.

The chain is built from TRBV5-1 and TRBJ1-1, with unresolved D. The germline V gene encodes CDR1 SGHRS and CDR2 YFSETQ. This CDR3 is built from 14 residues. Trimming removed 1 base at V and 1 base at J, with 8 bases between. CDR3: CASSLRGPNTEAFF. CDR3 coding DNA: TGCGCCAGCAGCTTGCGAGGGCCGAACACTGAAGCTTTCTTT.

J is TRBJ2-3 and V is TRBV5-4; D is tentatively TRBD1 or TRBD2 (7 bases each). Germline loops: CDR1 SGHNT, CDR2 YYREEE (reference sequence). This CDR3 has 16 amino acids. V was shortened by 4 bases and J by 3 bases, with 18 bases between the two germline ends. Here the CDR3 DNA reads TGTGCCAGCAGCCCAGGGACGCAGGGGGGGACAGATACGCAGTATTTT. Translating it yields CASSPGTQGGTDTQYF.

The genes are TRBV6-6 and TRBJ1-4; TRBD1 aligns across 9 bases. This CDR3 is 14 amino acids long. The germline gives CDR1 MNHNY, CDR2 SVGAGI (reference sequence). Trimming cost V 5 bases and J 8 bases; bases outside gene matches: 6. The DNA of the CDR3 is TGTGCCAGCAGTGGGGGACAGGGCGGGGAAAAACTGTTTTTT. Translating it yields CASSGGQGGEKLFF.

This clone was counted at least ten times. The rearrangement links TRBV27 to TRBJ1-4, with D perhaps TRBD1 (6 bases). Germline values: CDR1 MNHEY, CDR2 SMNVEV (reference sequence). Trimming removed 0 bases at V and 7 bases at J, with 12 bases between. CDR3 size: 15 residues. CDR3 amino acids: CASSLSSGAGEKLFF. CDR3 in DNA: TGTGCCAGCAGTTTATCGTCAGGGGCTGGTGAAAAACTGTTTTTT.

V is TRBV27 and J is TRBJ2-7; D is ambiguous. Germline lookup yields CDR1 MNHEY and CDR2 SMNVEV (reference sequence). V lost 4 bases, J lost 0 bases, and 10 bases lay in between. This CDR3 comprises 14 residues. CDR3 bases: TGTGCCAGCAGTTGGGGAACCAGCTCCTACGAGCAGTACTTC. As protein: CASSWGTSSYEQYF.

This rearrangement joins TRBV5-4 to TRBJ2-3; 7 bases match TRBD1. The V segment lost 3 bases and the J segment 4 bases; nucleotides outside the gene matches: 8. CDR3 length: 15 residues. From germline, CDR1 is SGHNT and CDR2 YYREEE (reference sequence). The CDR3, as DNA: TGTGCCAGCAGCTCCTCGACAGGGTGGTCAGATACGCAGTATTTT. It is translated as CASSSSTGWSDTQYF.

The V gene is TRBV10-3, the J gene TRBJ1-1; D is unclear. V lost 5 bases to trimming and J lost 3 bases, with 7 bases between them. The CDR3 loop spans 12 amino acids. Germline assignment: CDR1 ENHRY and CDR2 SYGVKD. The CDR3 nucleotides are TGTGCCATCAGTACTAGGGACACTGAAGCTTTCTTT. Protein: CAISTRDTEAFF.

This chain's CDR3 is CASSLENPRSTDTQYF. CDR3 nucleotides: TGTGCCAGCAGCTTAGAAAACCCCCGGAGCACAGATACGCAGTATTTT. The V and J genes are TRBV7-6 and TRBJ2-3; no firm D call. This CDR3 region has 16 residues. Germline V gene sequence: CDR1 SGHVS, CDR2 FNYEAQ. V shed 1 base and J shed 0 bases, with 11 bases lying between them.

This chain uses TRBV5-1 with TRBJ2-7; D unresolved. Trimming pared 0 bases from V and 0 bases from J, leaving 7 bases between. The CDR3 sequence is 14 residues long. In germline, CDR1 is SGHRS, CDR2 YFSETQ. CDR3 sequence: CASSLAEDSYEQYF. The DNA for the CDR3 is TGCGCCAGCAGCTTGGCCGAGGACTCCTACGAGCAGTACTTC.

The chain employs TRBV19 and TRBJ1-3; no reliable D call. V lost 4 bases and J 0 bases, leaving 7 bases between the germline ends. CDR1 and CDR2 from the germline V gene are LNHDA and SQIVND (reference sequence). CDR3 length equals 14 residues. CDR3 sequence reads: CASSTAGSGNTIYF. CDR3 nucleotides: TGTGCCAGTAGTACGGCCGGCTCTGGAAACACCATATATTTT.

This rearrangement joins TRBV24-1 to TRBJ2-5; 8 bases agree with TRBD1. This CDR3 is 16 amino acids long. Germline CDR1 reads KGHDR; CDR2 reads SFDVKD. With 7 bases clipped from V and 1 base from J, the junction kept 10 bases outside the gene matches. The DNA for the CDR3 is TGTGCCACCAGGAACAGGGGGAAATGGTCCCAAGAGACCCAGTACTTC. This gives the protein CATRNRGKWSQETQYF.

The chain has TRBV2 and TRBJ2-6, with TRBD1 as a possible D gene (6 bases). Germline CDR1 is SNHLY and CDR2 is FYNNEI. The CDR3 totals 14 residues. Trimming took off 6 bases at V and 4 bases at J, with 10 bases between the two ends. DNA for the CDR3: TGTGCCAGCAGCAACAGGGTAGGGGCCAACGTCCTGACTTTC. Protein product: CASSNRVGANVLTF.

The chain carries TRBV12-3 or TRBV12-4 and TRBJ2-7; D ambiguous. V lost 3 bases, J lost 0 bases, and 6 bases lay in between. CDR3 size: 13 residues. CDR3 sequence (DNA): TGTGCCAGCAGTTTGTGGCTCTCCTACGAGCAGTACTTC. Its translation is CASSLWLSYEQYF.